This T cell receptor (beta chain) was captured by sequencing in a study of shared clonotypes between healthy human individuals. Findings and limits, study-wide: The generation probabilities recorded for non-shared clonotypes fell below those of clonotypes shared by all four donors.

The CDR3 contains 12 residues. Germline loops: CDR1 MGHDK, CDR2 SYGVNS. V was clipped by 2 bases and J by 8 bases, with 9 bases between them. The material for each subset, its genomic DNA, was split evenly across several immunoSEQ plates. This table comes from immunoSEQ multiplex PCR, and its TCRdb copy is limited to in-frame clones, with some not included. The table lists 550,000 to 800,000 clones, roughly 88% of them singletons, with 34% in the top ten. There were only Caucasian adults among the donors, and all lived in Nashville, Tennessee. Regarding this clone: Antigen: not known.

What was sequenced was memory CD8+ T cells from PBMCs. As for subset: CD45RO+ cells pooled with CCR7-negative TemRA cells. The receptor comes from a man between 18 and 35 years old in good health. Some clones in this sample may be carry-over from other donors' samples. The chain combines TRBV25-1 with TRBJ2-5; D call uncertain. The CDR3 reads CASSEESGTQYF. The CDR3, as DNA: TGTGCCAGCAGTGAAGAGTCCGGAACCCAGTACTTC.